This T cell receptor (beta chain) originates from a study of beta chain bispecific antibodies for T cell cancers. About the research overall: Sequenced cells survived coculture with leukemia lines plus bispecific antibodies. Overall study findings and caveats: Normal T cells contributed less of the targeted TRBV signal than the leukemia cells did.

Each CDR3 protein gets one entry after TCRdb re-called the 5' RACE reads with MiXCR. This sample carries roughly 15,000 distinct CDR3 sequences, about 2.2% of them seen once, and the ten largest clones take 6.9%. This clonotype was detected many times. The antigen is unknown. This CDR3 contains 18 residues. Germline values: CDR1 SEHNR, CDR2 FQNEAQ (reference sequence). The V gene end was trimmed by 3 bases and the J gene end by 0 bases; junction bases not matched to a gene: 11. Blood mononuclear cells were expanded for approximately 3 days using either OKT3 anti-CD3 antibody or CD3/CD28 beads. Cocultures held 5 x 10^4 normal T cells, 5 x 10^4 targets, and bispecific antibody.

Sequencing was performed on healthy donor T cells cultured with leukemia cells. This receptor was identified in a human donor in good health. Some clones in this sample may be carry-over from other donors' samples. The chain combines TRBV7-9 with TRBJ2-5, with 9 nucleotides matching TRBD1. CDR3 amino acids: CASSFPAWGQGDQETQYF. DNA for the CDR3: TGTGCCAGCAGCTTCCCGGCGTGGGGACAGGGTGACCAAGAGACCCAGTACTTC.